This entry is about one T cell receptor (beta chain). These data originate in a study of T cell changes during pregnancy in multiple sclerosis. The data were produced by immunoSEQ multiplex PCR, yet TCRdb's version contains in-frame clones alone and is incomplete. The top ten hold approximately 2.2% of the sample, which has over 40,000 clones, nearly 95% seen once. Germline V gene data show CDR1 as ENHRY and CDR2 as SYGVKD. The germline V and J ends were trimmed by 10 bases and 8 bases, with 15 bases remaining between them. The CDR3 totals 12 residues. The chain is built from TRBV10-3 and TRBJ1-5; D may be TRBD1 (6 bases). This clonotype was obtained from a female donor with multiple sclerosis, enrolled in a pregnancy study. Sequences were derived from peripheral blood, sampled in the third trimester of pregnancy. The CDR3 reads CATRQAQEPQHF. Written as DNA, the CDR3 is TGTGCCACCAGACAGGCCCAGGAGCCCCAGCATTTT.